These 9 T cell receptor beta chains originate from one sample sequenced in a study of blood T cell repertoires in COVID-19. Clones were read by immunoSEQ multiplex PCR, and TCRdb kept only the in-frame ones, dropping some. The repertoire consists of approximately 150,000 clones, with 70% to 90% occurring once and the leading ten covering about 1.6%. Specimen: peripheral blood. These receptors came from a woman in her fifties or sixties with acute or convalescent COVID-19.

The chain uses TRBV6-5 and TRBJ2-7, with D possibly matching TRBD1 (6 bases). The CDR3 loop spans 13 amino acids. V dropped 8 bases and J dropped 4 bases, with 15 bases sitting between them. CDR1 is MNHEY and CDR2 is SVGAGI in the germline V gene. CDR3: CASSEGVWYEQYF. Written as DNA, the CDR3 is TGTGCCAGCTCCGAGGGGGTATGGTACGAGCAGTACTTC.

This chain joins TRBV19 and TRBJ1-5; 9 bases agree with TRBD1. With V trimmed by 5 bases and J by 6 bases, 8 bases remained unmatched. Germline V gene data show CDR1 as LNHDA and CDR2 as SQIVND (reference sequence). CDR3 length equals 15 residues. CDR3 loop: CASSLFGTGPQPQHF. Written as DNA, the CDR3 is TGTGCCAGTAGTTTATTCGGGACAGGGCCTCAGCCCCAGCATTTT.

The count of this clone is one. J is TRBJ1-1 and V is TRBV3-1 (or the pseudogene TRBV3-2); weak D call: TRBD1 (5 bases). CDR3 size: 14 residues. Trimming shortened V by 5 bases and J by 5 bases, and 15 bases separated the two germline ends. Germline assignment: CDR1 LGHDT and CDR2 YNNKEL (reference sequence). CDR3: CASSINGGGTEAFF. DNA for the CDR3: TGTGCCAGCAGCATAAACGGGGGAGGGACTGAAGCTTTCTTT.

The chain carries TRBV7-3 and TRBJ1-3; 7 bases are shared with TRBD1. The V gene's germline CDR1 is SGHTA and CDR2 FQGTGA. The trim removed 2 bases at V and 4 bases at J, leaving 11 bases unmatched. The CDR3 contains 17 residues. The CDR3 sequence is CASSLFPTGTAGNTIYF. The CDR3 DNA reads TGTGCCAGCAGCTTATTTCCCACCGGGACAGCCGGAAACACCATATATTTT.

The chain links TRBV27 to TRBJ2-7; D ambiguous. The CDR3 runs 13 residues. V was clipped by 3 bases and J by 1 base, with 7 bases between them. Germline CDR1 reads MNHEY; CDR2 reads SMNVEV (reference sequence). The CDR3 DNA is TGTGCCAGCAGTTTTTCGGGTTCCTACGAGCAGTACTTC. It is translated as CASSFSGSYEQYF.

The rearrangement joins TRBV10-2 to TRBJ2-3; 12 bases fit TRBD2. V trimming: 6 bases; J trimming: 5 bases; junction bases outside the gene matches: 3. From germline, CDR1 is WSHSY and CDR2 SAAADI. CDR3 size: 14 residues. CDR3: CASRLAGGVDTQYF. As DNA, the CDR3 is TGCGCCAGCAGGCTAGCGGGGGGGGTAGATACGCAGTATTTT.

V and J are TRBV9 and TRBJ2-3; 11 nucleotides match TRBD2. V lost 0 bases to trimming and J lost 0 bases; unmatched junction nucleotides: 12. CDR1 is SGDLS, CDR2 YYNGEE, per germline. The CDR3 loop spans 20 amino acids. CDR3 coding DNA: TGTGCCAGCAGCGTAGTGGGTAGCGGGGGGGGTAACCCCAGCACAGATACGCAGTATTTT. Amino acids: CASSVVGSGGGNPSTDTQYF.

J is TRBJ1-2 and V is TRBV18; 7 positions agree with TRBD1. The CDR3 totals 14 residues. The V segment lost 3 bases and the J segment 7 bases; nucleotides outside the gene matches: 8. Germline CDR1 is KGHSH and CDR2 is LQKENI. The CDR3 is CASSPGQAEGGYTF. The DNA of the CDR3 is TGTGCCAGCTCACCCGGACAGGCGGAGGGTGGCTACACCTTC.

The chain combines TRBV19 with TRBJ2-1; 11 bases fit TRBD2. This CDR3 is 19 amino acids long. Trimming took 2 bases from V and 6 from J; bases not matched to a gene: 15. Germline V gene lookup returns CDR1 LNHDA and CDR2 SQIVND (reference sequence). The CDR3 protein is CASSISLAGGPGLGNEQFF. CDR3 DNA: TGTGCCAGTAGTATATCGTTAGCGGGGGGGCCGGGGTTGGGCAATGAGCAGTTCTTC.